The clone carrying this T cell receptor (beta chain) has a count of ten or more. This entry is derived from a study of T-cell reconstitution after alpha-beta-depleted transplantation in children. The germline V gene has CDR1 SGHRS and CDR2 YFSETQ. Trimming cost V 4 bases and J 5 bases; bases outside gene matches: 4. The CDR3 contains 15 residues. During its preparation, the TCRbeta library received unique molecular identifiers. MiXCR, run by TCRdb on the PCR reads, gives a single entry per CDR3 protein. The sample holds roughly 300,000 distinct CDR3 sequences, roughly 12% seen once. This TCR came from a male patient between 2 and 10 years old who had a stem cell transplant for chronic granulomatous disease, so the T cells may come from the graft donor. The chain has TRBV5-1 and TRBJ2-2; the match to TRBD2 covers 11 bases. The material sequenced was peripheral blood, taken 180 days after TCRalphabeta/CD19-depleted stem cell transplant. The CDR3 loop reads CASSNRLAGTGELFF. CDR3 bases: TGCGCCAGCAGCAACCGACTAGCGGGAACCGGGGAGCTGTTTTTT.